This TCR beta chain was documented in a study of shared clonotypes between healthy human individuals. It was CD45RO-negative cells, positively selected for CCR7, that made up naive CD8 cells, with terminally differentiated effector memory CD45RA+ cells excluded. Donation came from healthy HIV-negative adults that had no recent acute infections or vaccinations. Only Caucasian adults living in Nashville, Tennessee made up the donor group. A word on this clone: The target antigen is unknown.

The study, taken as a whole, reports: Compared with memory subsets, naive subsets generally had larger estimated richness.

Original methodology: Filtering differed for immunoSEQ, which gave only junction sequences without quality scores. Libraries were prepared by immunoSEQ multiplex PCR; TCRdb keeps only in-frame clonotypes and omits some of them. For V, J and clone size, that table is used; D and trimming come from the DNA. This table holds roughly 590,000 clones, around 95% found once. V lost 0 bases and J lost 1; bases outside the gene matches: 3. Germline CDR1 and CDR2: SGHRS and YFSETQ. CDR3 length equals 16 residues. This sequence originates from a woman aged 25 to 39 in good health. Specimen: naive CD8+ T cells sorted from blood. The rearrangement links TRBV5-1 to TRBJ2-7, with 11 bases identical to TRBD2. The CDR3 loop is CASSLGLAGRSYEQYF. CDR3 in DNA: TGCGCCAGCAGCTTGGGACTAGCGGGAAGGTCCTACGAGCAGTACTTC.